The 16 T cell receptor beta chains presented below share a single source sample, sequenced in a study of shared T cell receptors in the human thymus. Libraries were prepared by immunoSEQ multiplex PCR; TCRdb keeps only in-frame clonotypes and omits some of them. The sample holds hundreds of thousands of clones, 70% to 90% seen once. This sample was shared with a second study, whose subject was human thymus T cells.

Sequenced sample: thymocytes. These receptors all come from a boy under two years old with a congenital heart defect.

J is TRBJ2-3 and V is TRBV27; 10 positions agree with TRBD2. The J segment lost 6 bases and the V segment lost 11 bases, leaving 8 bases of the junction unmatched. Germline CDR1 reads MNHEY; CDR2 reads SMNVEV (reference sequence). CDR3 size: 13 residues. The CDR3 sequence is CAASGGPWDTQYF. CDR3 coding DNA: TGTGCCGCTAGCGGGGGCCCATGGGATACGCAGTATTTT.

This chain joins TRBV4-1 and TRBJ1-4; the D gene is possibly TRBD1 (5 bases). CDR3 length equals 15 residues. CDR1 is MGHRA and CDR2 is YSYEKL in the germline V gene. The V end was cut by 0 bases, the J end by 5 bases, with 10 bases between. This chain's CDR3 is CASSQDRAENEKLFF. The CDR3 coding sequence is TGCGCCAGCAGCCAAGACAGGGCGGAGAATGAAAAACTGTTTTTT.

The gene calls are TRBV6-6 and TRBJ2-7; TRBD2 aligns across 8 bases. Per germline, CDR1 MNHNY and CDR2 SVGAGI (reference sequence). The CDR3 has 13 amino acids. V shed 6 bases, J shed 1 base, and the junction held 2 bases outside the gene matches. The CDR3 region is CASRPGGSYEQYF. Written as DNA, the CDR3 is TGTGCCAGCAGGCCGGGGGGGTCCTACGAGCAGTACTTC.

CDR3 loop: CASSHGHHGYTF. CDR3 sequence (DNA): TGTGCCAGCAGTCATGGACATCATGGCTACACCTTC. The rearrangement joins TRBV28 to TRBJ1-2, with a weak D call TRBD1 (5 bases). The CDR3 contains 12 residues. V was shortened by 5 bases and J by 6 bases, with 10 bases between the two germline ends. Germline CDR1 MDHEN, CDR2 SYDVKM.

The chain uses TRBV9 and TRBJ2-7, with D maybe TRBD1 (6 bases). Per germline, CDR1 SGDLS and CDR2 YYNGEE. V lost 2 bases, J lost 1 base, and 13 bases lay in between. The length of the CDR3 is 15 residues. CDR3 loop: CASSVSPGVSYEQYF. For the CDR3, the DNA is TGTGCCAGCAGCGTCTCACCAGGGGTTTCCTACGAGCAGTACTTC.

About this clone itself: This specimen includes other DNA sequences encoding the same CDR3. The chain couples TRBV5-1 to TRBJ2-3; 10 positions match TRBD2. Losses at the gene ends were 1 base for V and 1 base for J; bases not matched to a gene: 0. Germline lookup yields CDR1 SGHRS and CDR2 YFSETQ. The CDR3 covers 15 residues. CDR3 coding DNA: TGCGCCAGCAGCTTGACTAGCGGGGGCACAGATACGCAGTATTTT. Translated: CASSLTSGGTDTQYF.

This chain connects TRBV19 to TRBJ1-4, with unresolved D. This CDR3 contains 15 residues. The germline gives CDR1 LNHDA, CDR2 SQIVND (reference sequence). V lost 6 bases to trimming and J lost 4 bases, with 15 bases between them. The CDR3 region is CASSRGGRHNEKLFF. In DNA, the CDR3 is TGTGCCAGTAGCCGCGGTGGCCGTCATAATGAAAAACTGTTTTTT.

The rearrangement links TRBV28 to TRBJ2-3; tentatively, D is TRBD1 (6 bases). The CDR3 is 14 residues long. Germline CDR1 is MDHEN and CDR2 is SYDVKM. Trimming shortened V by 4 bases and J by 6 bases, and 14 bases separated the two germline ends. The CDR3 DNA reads TGTGCCAGCAGTTCAACAGGGAGCCCGGATACGCAGTATTTT. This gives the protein CASSSTGSPDTQYF.

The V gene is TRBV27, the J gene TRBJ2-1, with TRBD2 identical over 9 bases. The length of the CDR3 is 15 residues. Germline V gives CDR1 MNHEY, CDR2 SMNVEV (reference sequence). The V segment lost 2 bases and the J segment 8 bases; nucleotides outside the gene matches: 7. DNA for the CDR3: TGTGCCAGCAGTTTAAGTAGCGGGAGATATGATGAGCAGTTCTTC. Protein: CASSLSSGRYDEQFF.

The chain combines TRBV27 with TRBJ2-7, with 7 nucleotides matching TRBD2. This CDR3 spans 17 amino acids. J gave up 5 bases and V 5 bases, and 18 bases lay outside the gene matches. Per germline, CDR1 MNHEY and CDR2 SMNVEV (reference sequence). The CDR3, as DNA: TGTGCCAGCAGTAAAATGGGGTTCGTCTGGACTAGGGACGAGCAGTACTTC. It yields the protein CASSKMGFVWTRDEQYF.

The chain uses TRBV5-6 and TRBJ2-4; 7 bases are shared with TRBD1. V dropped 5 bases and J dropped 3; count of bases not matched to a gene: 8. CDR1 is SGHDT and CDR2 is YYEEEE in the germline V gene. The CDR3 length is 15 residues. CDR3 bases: TGTGCCAGCAGTCCTAGGGGGCAGATCAAAAACATTCAGTACTTC. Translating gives CASSPRGQIKNIQYF.

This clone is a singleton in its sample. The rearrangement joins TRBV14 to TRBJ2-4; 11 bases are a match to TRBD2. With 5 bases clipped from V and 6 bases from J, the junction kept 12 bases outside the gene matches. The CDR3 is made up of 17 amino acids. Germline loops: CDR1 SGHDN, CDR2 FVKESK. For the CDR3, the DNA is TGTGCCAGCAGCGCCCCGACTAGCGGGACGGGAGGAAACATTCAGTACTTC. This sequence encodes CASSAPTSGTGGNIQYF. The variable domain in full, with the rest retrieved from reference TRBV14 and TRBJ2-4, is EAGVTQFPSHSVIEKGQTVTLRCDPISGHDNLYWYRRVMGKEIKFLLHFVKESKQDESGMPNNRFLAERTGGTYSTLKVQPAELEDSGVYFCASSAPTSGTGGNIQYFGAGTRLSVL.

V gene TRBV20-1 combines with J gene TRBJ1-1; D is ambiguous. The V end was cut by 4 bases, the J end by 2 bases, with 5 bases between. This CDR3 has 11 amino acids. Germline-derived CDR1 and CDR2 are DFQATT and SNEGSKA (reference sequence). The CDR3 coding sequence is TGCAGTGCTACACAAAACACTGAAGCTTTCTTT. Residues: CSATQNTEAFF.

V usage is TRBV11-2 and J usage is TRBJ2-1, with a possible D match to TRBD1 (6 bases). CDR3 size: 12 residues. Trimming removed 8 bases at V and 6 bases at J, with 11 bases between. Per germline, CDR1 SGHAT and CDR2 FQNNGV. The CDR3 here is CASLGQLNEQFF. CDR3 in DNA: TGTGCCAGCCTAGGACAGCTCAATGAGCAGTTCTTC.

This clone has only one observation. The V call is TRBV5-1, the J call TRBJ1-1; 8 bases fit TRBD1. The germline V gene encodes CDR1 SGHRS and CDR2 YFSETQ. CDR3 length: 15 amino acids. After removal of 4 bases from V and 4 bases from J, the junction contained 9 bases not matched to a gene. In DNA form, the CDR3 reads TGCGCCAGCAGCGAAGGGACAGGAATGTTCACTGAAGCTTTCTTT. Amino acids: CASSEGTGMFTEAFF.

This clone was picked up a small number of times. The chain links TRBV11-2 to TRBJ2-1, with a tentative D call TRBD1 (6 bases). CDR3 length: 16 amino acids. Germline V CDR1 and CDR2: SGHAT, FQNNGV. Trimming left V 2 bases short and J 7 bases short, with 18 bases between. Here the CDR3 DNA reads TGTGCCAGCAGCTTAATCAGTAGAGGGGGAGATAATGAGCAGTTCTTC. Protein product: CASSLISRGGDNEQFF.